The 11 T cell receptor beta chains in this list originate from one sample, sequenced in a study of technical replicates of blood from a handful of donors. Sequenced by immunoSEQ multiplex PCR; TCRdb stores in-frame clones only, minus some. The top ten hold 0.25% of the sample, which has more than 65,000 clones, 94% seen once. Sequenced input: T cells isolated from PBMCs. These receptors were taken from a human donor in good health.

The chain recombines TRBV30 with TRBJ2-3, with 7 nucleotides matching TRBD1. Germline V gives CDR1 GTSNPN, CDR2 SVGIG (reference sequence). The CDR3 totals 14 residues. The J segment lost 1 base and the V segment lost 3 bases, leaving 4 bases of the junction unmatched. The CDR3, as DNA: TGTGCCTGGAGCGAGGGGGCAGGCACAGATACGCAGTATTTT. It translates to CAWSEGAGTDTQYF.

The chain employs TRBV27 and TRBJ2-7; 9 nucleotides line up with TRBD2. Germline V gene lookup returns CDR1 MNHEY and CDR2 SMNVEV (reference sequence). There are 15 residues in the CDR3. J gave up 1 base and V 6 bases, and 7 bases lay outside the gene matches. Here the CDR3 DNA reads TGTGCCAGCAGACCTATAGCGGGAGTGTCCTACGAGCAGTACTTC. Its translation: CASRPIAGVSYEQYF.

CDR3 DNA: TGTGCCAGCAGTAAATCGTCAGTCGAAGAGACCCAGTACTTC. It yields the protein CASSKSSVEETQYF. The chain uses TRBV2 and TRBJ2-5; D not resolved. CDR1 is SNHLY and CDR2 is FYNNEI in the germline V gene. V was shortened by 5 bases and J by 3 bases, with 13 bases between the two germline ends. There are 14 residues in the CDR3.

A remark on this clone: Other nucleotide sequences from this sample produce the same CDR3. The gene calls are TRBV9 and TRBJ1-2; 8 bases are shared with TRBD1. The CDR3 extends over 13 amino acids. With 2 bases clipped from V and 8 bases from J, the junction kept 5 bases outside the gene matches. The germline V gene encodes CDR1 SGDLS and CDR2 YYNGEE. This chain's CDR3 is CASSVQGAQGYTF. CDR3 DNA sequence: TGTGCCAGCAGCGTCCAGGGGGCGCAGGGCTACACCTTC.

This sequence joins TRBV29-1 and TRBJ2-3, with 7 bases lining up with TRBD2. Germline V gene data show CDR1 as SQVTM and CDR2 as ANQGSEA. The CDR3 spans 15 residues. J was trimmed by 3 bases and V by 3 bases; bases with no gene match: 9. The CDR3 sequence: CSVDIASGKTDTQYF. The CDR3 region has the DNA TGCAGCGTTGATATCGCCAGCGGGAAGACAGATACGCAGTATTTT.

The J gene is TRBJ1-5, the V gene TRBV7-9, with 10 positions matching TRBD1. J lost 6 bases, V lost 5 bases, and 10 bases had no gene match. The CDR3 loop spans 16 amino acids. Germline CDR1 is SEHNR and CDR2 is FQNEAQ (reference sequence). The CDR3 here is CASSQTGQGPFQPQHF. CDR3 nucleotides: TGTGCCAGCAGCCAAACGGGACAGGGGCCTTTTCAGCCCCAGCATTTT.

The table lists this clone with a count of one. This chain links TRBV4-1 with TRBJ1-5; the D gene is possibly TRBD1 (6 bases). V was clipped by 1 base and J by 0 bases, with 10 bases between them. This CDR3 spans 16 amino acids. Germline loops: CDR1 MGHRA, CDR2 YSYEKL. CDR3 in amino acids: CASSQGTEHSNQPQHF. The CDR3 coding sequence is TGCGCCAGCAGCCAAGGGACAGAGCATAGCAATCAGCCCCAGCATTTT.

The chain couples TRBV7-3 to TRBJ2-3; no reliable D call. Trimming stripped 0 bases from V and 0 bases from J, with 4 bases between. The CDR3 runs to 14 residues. Germline loops: CDR1 SGHTA, CDR2 FQGTGA. Here the CDR3 DNA reads TGTGCCAGCAGCTTAACGGGCAGCACAGATACGCAGTATTTT. It codes for CASSLTGSTDTQYF.

The chain couples TRBV15 to TRBJ2-2, with 9 bases fitting TRBD2. Trimming took 5 bases from V and 7 from J; bases not matched to a gene: 11. Germline CDR1 LNHNV, CDR2 YYDKDF (reference sequence). CDR3 size: 16 residues. The CDR3 sequence: CATSPRVAGASGELFF. The CDR3 DNA is TGTGCCACCAGCCCCCGAGTAGCGGGGGCGAGCGGGGAGCTGTTTTTT.

This sequence joins TRBV15 and TRBJ2-1; 8 bases map to TRBD2. Unmatched junction bases numbered 14, after V lost 1 base and J lost 9 bases. CDR3 length: 17 amino acids. Germline CDR1 reads LNHNV; CDR2 reads YYDKDF (reference sequence). CDR3 in amino acids: CATSRVGRGTSRGEQFF. The CDR3 DNA is TGTGCCACCAGCAGAGTCGGGAGGGGAACTAGCAGGGGTGAGCAGTTCTTC.

CDR3 sequence reads: CASRPGLNEQFF. Written as DNA, the CDR3 is TGTGCCAGCAGGCCGGGACTTAATGAGCAGTTCTTC. The genes are TRBV6-1 and TRBJ2-1, with D perhaps TRBD2 (6 bases). V was trimmed by 6 bases and J by 7 bases, leaving 10 bases between them. This CDR3 comprises 12 residues. CDR1 MNHNS and CDR2 SASEGT come from the germline V gene.